Listed below are T cell receptor beta chains from one sample, sequenced in a study of stem cell transplantation in POMP-related autoinflammatory disease. TCRdb's copy holds only in-frame clones and misses some; the assay was immunoSEQ multiplex PCR. Of some 69,000 clones listed, more than 75% are singletons. The sequences come from CD4+ T cells from PBMCs, collected after stem cell transplantation. All receptors come from a human patient with POMP-related autoinflammation and immune dysregulation (PRAID). Some of the T cells might come from the graft donor. Each CDR3 is given with its conserved first and last residue. The D gene is left open where the match is weak. Expanded clones are given a class, and other clones once, few, many or no size at all.

v_gene	j_gene	d_gene	abundance	CDR3aa	CDR3nt
TRBV6-4	TRBJ2-5	.	.	CASSPSGVETQYF	TGTGCCAGCAGCCCCTCGGGTGTCGAGACCCAGTACTTC
TRBV2	TRBJ1-5	.	.	CASNQGFNQPQHF	TGTGCCAGCAACCAGGGGTTCAATCAGCCCCAGCATTTT
TRBV5-6	TRBJ2-1	TRBD2	.	CASSLGTSRRSYNEQFF	TGTGCCAGCAGCTTGGGGACTAGCAGACGCTCCTACAATGAGCAGTTCTTC
TRBV24-1	TRBJ2-1	TRBD2	.	CATSDQAGGPNEQFF	TGTGCCACCAGTGACCAAGCGGGAGGGCCAAATGAGCAGTTCTTC
TRBV19	TRBJ2-2	.	.	CASNPTRTRNTGELFF	TGTGCCAGTAACCCAACCCGGACACGGAACACCGGGGAGCTGTTTTTT
TRBV2	TRBJ2-7	TRBD2	.	CASSIAGAQTYEQYF	TGTGCCAGCAGTATAGCGGGAGCCCAAACCTACGAGCAGTACTTC
TRBV2	TRBJ1-5	.	.	CASSEEGQINQPQHF	TGTGCCAGCAGTGAAGAAGGACAGATCAATCAGCCCCAGCATTTT
TRBV11-3	TRBJ2-3	.	.	CASSLGRGTDTQYF	TGTGCCAGCAGCTTAGGACGGGGCACAGATACGCAGTATTTT
TRBV6-2/TRBV6-3	TRBJ2-4	.	once	CASSYGWNRAENIQYF	TGTGCCAGCAGTTACGGGTGGAACAGGGCCGAAAACATTCAGTACTTC
TRBV4-1	TRBJ1-5	.	.	CASSQEGRGDSNQPQHF	TGCGCCAGCAGCCAAGAAGGACGCGGTGATAGCAATCAGCCCCAGCATTTT
TRBV4-1	TRBJ1-5	TRBD1	once	CASSQAPGTGLNQPQHF	TGCGCCAGCAGCCAAGCCCCCGGGACAGGGCTCAATCAGCCCCAGCATTTT
TRBV28	TRBJ1-2	.	.	CASSLYRERGYTF	TGTGCCAGCAGTTTATACCGGGAGCGCGGCTACACCTTC
TRBV30	TRBJ2-4	.	.	CAWSVGNHPFQYF	TGTGCCTGGAGTGTCGGTAACCACCCCTTTCAGTACTTC
TRBV19	TRBJ2-2	.	.	CASSISGGLNTGELFF	TGTGCCAGTAGTATTTCCGGGGGCCTGAACACCGGGGAGCTGTTTTTT
TRBV5-1	TRBJ2-1	.	.	CASSLARGASYNEQFF	TGCGCCAGCAGCTTGGCCCGGGGGGCCAGCTACAATGAGCAGTTCTTC
TRBV4-1	TRBJ2-5	.	.	CASSQVVQETQYF	TGCGCCAGCAGCCAAGTGGTACAAGAGACCCAGTACTTC
TRBV3-1/TRBV3-2	TRBJ1-1	.	.	CASTEGTEAFF	TGTGCCAGCACCGAAGGCACTGAAGCTTTCTTT
TRBV7-9	TRBJ1-2	.	.	CASSPLGRQDGGYTF	TGTGCCAGCAGCCCCCTAGGTAGGCAGGACGGGGGCTACACCTTC
TRBV6-1	TRBJ1-5	TRBD1	.	CASSEFRRGLISNQPQHF	TGTGCCAGCAGTGAATTTCGCAGGGGGCTAATTAGCAATCAGCCCCAGCATTTT
TRBV3-1/TRBV3-2	TRBJ2-7	.	.	CASSLRTGTYEQYF	TGTGCCAGCAGCCTCAGAACAGGGACCTACGAGCAGTACTTC
TRBV5-4	TRBJ2-7	.	.	CASSPGPLGNEQYF	TGTGCCAGCAGCCCGGGACCCCTGGGAAACGAGCAGTACTTC
TRBV3-1/TRBV3-2	TRBJ1-3	.	.	CASSQIDSGNTIYF	TGTGCCAGCAGCCAAATAGACTCTGGAAACACCATATATTTT
TRBV7-9	TRBJ2-5	.	.	CASSLEGATQYF	TGTGCCAGCAGCCTGGAGGGGGCAACCCAGTACTTC
TRBV30	TRBJ1-5	.	.	CAWSRQLNQPQHF	TGTGCCTGGAGTCGGCAGCTGAATCAGCCCCAGCATTTT
TRBV5-1	TRBJ1-1	.	.	CASSLAAGIWVRPEAFF	TGCGCCAGCAGCTTGGCAGCCGGGATCTGGGTTCGACCTGAAGCTTTCTTT
TRBV2	TRBJ1-2	.	.	CASSPKEGGHYGYTF	TGTGCCAGCAGCCCGAAGGAGGGGGGGCACTATGGCTACACCTTC
TRBV4-1	TRBJ1-1	.	.	CASSHRVIRGTEAFF	TGCGCCAGCAGCCACCGGGTTATTCGGGGCACTGAAGCTTTCTTT
TRBV27	TRBJ2-2	TRBD1	few	CASRPRTGQNTGELFF	TGTGCCAGCAGACCTCGGACAGGTCAAAACACCGGGGAGCTGTTTTTT
TRBV11-2	TRBJ2-1	TRBD2	once	CASSKSPAGGPRVRNEQFF	TGTGCCAGCAGCAAATCCCCGGCGGGAGGGCCGCGAGTGCGCAATGAGCAGTTCTTC
TRBV2	TRBJ2-1	TRBD2	few	CASRAGLAGFNEQFF	TGTGCCAGCAGAGCGGGACTAGCGGGATTCAATGAGCAGTTCTTC
TRBV6-5	TRBJ1-1	TRBD1	once	CASSVDRDTEAFF	TGTGCCAGCAGCGTCGACAGGGACACTGAAGCTTTCTTT